The text below deals with one TCR beta chain. Its antigen is as yet unknown. This entry belongs to a study of blood T cells in healthy people across ages. Total RNA, at least 5.5 micrograms per sample, was extracted from PBMCs. Points from the study as a whole: A conclusive naive versus antigen-experienced comparison was prevented by the unsorted PBMCs.

Germline V gene data show CDR1 as MNHNY and CDR2 as SVGAGI (reference sequence). The CDR3 length is 18 residues. V was shortened by 2 bases and J by 0 bases, with 17 bases between the two germline ends. PCR was performed a second time for about 7 to 11 cycles using a sample-barcoded 5' primer and a J-beta primer mix. TCRdb re-called the 5' RACE reads with MiXCR, one entry per CDR3 protein. The repertoire holds 1 million to 1.2 million distinct CDR3 sequences, with under 40% as singletons. The source of this sequence is a man between 18 and 35 years old in good health. Sequencing was carried out using blood. The chain is built from TRBV6-6 and TRBJ1-5; no definite D call. The CDR3 sequence is CASSYLGRETISNQPQHF. The CDR3, as DNA: TGTGCCAGCAGTTACCTAGGACGGGAGACGATTAGCAATCAGCCCCAGCATTTT.